The 18 T cell receptor beta chains below were found in one sample sequenced in a study of cytomegalovirus exposure and HLA in healthy donors. With 60 Vbeta and 13 Jbeta primers, the PCR was carried out. The data were produced by immunoSEQ multiplex PCR, yet TCRdb's version contains in-frame clones alone and is incomplete. The top ten clones hold 2.5% to 3.5% of a sample with more than 110,000 clones, around 79% of them seen once. Sequenced: PBMCs. Receptor source: a male donor in good health and CMV-seronegative.

V usage is TRBV7-3 and J usage is TRBJ1-1, with TRBD1 matching over 7 bases. Germline CDR1 is SGHTA and CDR2 is FQGTGA. V was clipped by 5 bases and J by 4 bases; unmatched bases: 7. The CDR3 loop spans 14 amino acids. The CDR3 sequence is CASSPRGLVTEAFF. The DNA of the CDR3 is TGTGCCAGCAGCCCGAGGGGGCTCGTCACTGAAGCTTTCTTT.

This clone was counted between two and nine times. The V call is TRBV6-1, the J call TRBJ2-7; 7 bases map to TRBD1. Germline lookup yields CDR1 MNHNS and CDR2 SASEGT. This CDR3 region has 14 residues. The V segment lost 3 bases and the J segment 1 base; nucleotides outside the gene matches: 3. CDR3 residues: CASSEMGQSYEQYF. CDR3 DNA sequence: TGTGCCAGCAGTGAGATGGGACAGTCCTACGAGCAGTACTTC.

The chain has TRBV29-1 and TRBJ1-2; the match to TRBD1 covers 8 bases. J was trimmed by 3 bases and V by 7 bases; bases with no gene match: 7. The germline gives CDR1 SQVTM, CDR2 ANQGSEA. The CDR3 spans 13 residues. The CDR3 nucleotides are TGCAGCGCCCTGAAGGACAGGGACTATGGCTACACCTTC. It codes for CSALKDRDYGYTF.

The chain is built from TRBV27 and TRBJ2-7; the D gene is possibly TRBD2 (6 bases). Trimming stripped 1 base from V and 2 bases from J, with 12 bases between. This CDR3 has 15 amino acids. CDR1 and CDR2 (germline): MNHEY, SMNVEV (reference sequence). Here the CDR3 reads CASSLWGVGAYEQYF. The CDR3 coding sequence is TGTGCCAGCAGTTTATGGGGGGTCGGGGCCTACGAGCAGTACTTC.

V usage is TRBV13 and J usage is TRBJ1-2, with D uncertain. This CDR3 region has 13 residues. Looked up from germline, CDR1 is PRHDT and CDR2 is FYEKMQ (reference sequence). With 3 bases removed from V and 8 bases from J, the gap between germline ends came to 13 bases. The CDR3 DNA is TGTGCCAGCAGCTTGAGCCAGGTGGGCGGCTACACCTTC. Residues: CASSLSQVGGYTF.

This chain connects TRBV27 to TRBJ1-2; D may be TRBD1 (6 bases). V was clipped by 3 bases and J by 2 bases, with 13 bases between them. The CDR3 extends over 15 amino acids. Germline CDR1 is MNHEY and CDR2 is SMNVEV (reference sequence). This CDR3 reads CASSLGHPANYGYTF. DNA for the CDR3: TGTGCCAGCAGTTTGGGACACCCGGCGAACTATGGCTACACCTTC.

The rearrangement links TRBV7-9 to TRBJ1-3, with D possibly TRBD1 on 6 matching bases. This CDR3 has 14 amino acids. With 5 bases removed from V and 1 base from J, the gap between germline ends came to 9 bases. Germline CDR1 SEHNR, CDR2 FQNEAQ (reference sequence). The CDR3 sequence: CASSQGSSGNTIYF. The CDR3 DNA follows: TGTGCCAGCAGCCAGGGGTCTTCTGGAAACACCATATATTTT.

The chain employs TRBV9 and TRBJ2-3; 10 nucleotides agree with TRBD2. In germline, CDR1 is SGDLS, CDR2 YYNGEE. Trimming took 0 bases from V and 0 from J; bases not matched to a gene: 7. The CDR3 is 18 residues long. The CDR3 DNA is TGTGCCAGCAGCGTAGGGCTAGCGGGGGTCCCTAGCACAGATACGCAGTATTTT. This translates into CASSVGLAGVPSTDTQYF.

This chain joins TRBV5-6 and TRBJ2-3; D may be TRBD2 (6 bases). With 8 bases removed from V and 4 bases from J, the gap between germline ends came to 20 bases. Germline V lookup: CDR1 SGHDT, CDR2 YYEEEE. This CDR3 comprises 15 residues. The CDR3: CASGGGLTIPDTQYF. The CDR3 bases are TGTGCCAGTGGAGGAGGGCTAACTATACCAGATACGCAGTATTTT.

This clone was seen only a few times. The DNA for the CDR3 is TGTGCCAGCAGTGCCCCAACCAGGGGCACTGAAGCTTTCTTT. It translates to CASSAPTRGTEAFF. The chain links TRBV6-5 to TRBJ1-1, with D possibly matching TRBD1 (6 bases). This CDR3 has 14 amino acids. With 5 bases removed from V and 4 bases from J, the gap between germline ends came to 14 bases. Per the germline V gene, CDR1 is MNHEY and CDR2 is SVGAGI.

The V call is TRBV9, the J call TRBJ2-2, with 10 positions matching TRBD2. Germline values: CDR1 SGDLS, CDR2 YYNGEE. The CDR3 has 18 residues. Trimming removed 1 base from V and 1 base from J; junction bases left unmatched: 7. The CDR3 coding sequence is TGTGCCAGCAGCGTAAGGCCTAGCGGGAGCAGGAACACCGGGGAGCTGTTTTTT. Its protein is CASSVRPSGSRNTGELFF.

The CDR3 DNA is TGTGCCAGCAGCCTGGACAGGGCCTCCTACGAGCAGTACTTC. It encodes CASSLDRASYEQYF. The rearrangement links TRBV7-2 to TRBJ2-7, with 8 bases fitting TRBD1. Germline V CDR1 and CDR2: SGHTA, FQGNSA. Trimming at V came to 5 bases and at J to 0 bases, leaving 3 bases not matched to a gene. The CDR3 totals 14 residues.

The V call is TRBV18, the J call TRBJ2-1; weak D call: TRBD2 (5 bases). The CDR3 consists of 16 residues. In germline, CDR1 is KGHSH, CDR2 LQKENI. V dropped 3 bases and J dropped 2 bases, with 14 bases sitting between them. This chain's CDR3 is CASSPSGLSPYNEQFF. CDR3 DNA sequence: TGTGCCAGCTCACCTTCCGGACTGTCTCCCTACAATGAGCAGTTCTTC.

This clone was picked up one time. The chain is built from TRBV5-1 and TRBJ1-6; D may be TRBD1 (5 bases). CDR3 length equals 15 residues. V was shortened by 0 bases and J by 13 bases, with 17 bases between the two germline ends. Germline V gene lookup returns CDR1 SGHRS and CDR2 YFSETQ. The DNA for the CDR3 is TGCGCCAGCAGCTTGGAACCATCAACAGGTTCGCCCCTCCACTTT. This gives the protein CASSLEPSTGSPLHF.

The chain carries TRBV5-1 and TRBJ2-6; unclear D gene. The CDR3 is 17 residues long. Germline-derived CDR1 and CDR2 are SGHRS and YFSETQ. Deletions cut 7 bases from V and 0 bases from J, with 17 bases between. CDR3 residues: CASALTTEISGANVLTF. The CDR3 DNA sequence: TGCGCCAGCGCCTTGACCACAGAAATCTCTGGGGCCAACGTCCTGACTTTC. The full variable domain, in which reference TRBV5-1 and TRBJ2-6 provide the parts outside the CDR3, is KAGVTQTPRYLIKTRGQQVTLSCSPISGHRSVSWYQQTPGQGLQFLFEYFSETQRNKGNFPGRFSGRQFSNSRSEMNVSTLELGDSALYLCASALTTEISGANVLTFGAGSRLTVL.

The genes are TRBV19 and TRBJ2-1; 9 nucleotides align to TRBD2. Trimming cost V 8 bases and J 6 bases; bases outside gene matches: 8. CDR1 is LNHDA and CDR2 is SQIVND in the germline V gene (reference sequence). The CDR3 is made up of 14 amino acids. In DNA form, the CDR3 reads TGTGCCAGTTGCCGCGGGGGGGCAGTCAATGAGCAGTTCTTC. Residues: CASCRGGAVNEQFF.

The chain recombines TRBV7-9 with TRBJ1-2, with TRBD1 matching over 7 bases. Losses at the gene ends were 5 bases for V and 2 bases for J; bases not matched to a gene: 8. The CDR3 contains 15 residues. Per the germline V gene, CDR1 is SEHNR and CDR2 is FQNEAQ (reference sequence). CDR3 region: CASSHRGQRNYGYTF. The CDR3 nucleotides are TGTGCCAGCAGCCACAGGGGACAGAGAAACTATGGCTACACCTTC.

This clone occurred a few times. CDR3 in DNA: TGTGCCATCACCAACCAGGGGGGCACCGATCATGCTTTCTTT. Translation gives CAITNQGGTDHAFF. The gene calls are TRBV10-3 and TRBJ1-1, with 7 bases lining up with TRBD1. Germline assignment: CDR1 ENHRY and CDR2 SYGVKD. The CDR3 spans 14 residues. Germline trimming cut 7 bases from V and 11 bases from J; bases unmatched to any gene: 16.